The next 14 T cell receptor beta chains were all read from a single sample in a study of blood T cell repertoires in COVID-19. Sequenced by immunoSEQ multiplex PCR; TCRdb stores in-frame clones only, minus some. The sample yields just under 350,000 clones, about nine tenths seen once. Material: peripheral blood. The origin of the receptors is a woman in her sixties or seventies with COVID-19, enrolled during active disease.

The CDR3 DNA reads as TGTGCCAGCAGCGTAGGAGATGGCGGGGAGCTGTTTTTT. This gives the protein CASSVGDGGELFF. The J gene is TRBJ2-2, the V gene TRBV9; D gene ambiguous. The germline gives CDR1 SGDLS, CDR2 YYNGEE. The CDR3 runs 13 residues. The V end lost 0 bases, the J end lost 7 bases, and 7 bases lay between the germline ends.

This sequence joins TRBV30 and TRBJ1-2; TRBD1 matches at 9 bases. This CDR3 comprises 13 residues. V lost 1 base and J lost 7; bases outside the gene matches: 4. Germline V gene lookup returns CDR1 GTSNPN and CDR2 SVGIG (reference sequence). This CDR3 is CAWSEGTGLGYTF. CDR3 nucleotides: TGTGCCTGGAGTGAAGGGACAGGGCTTGGCTACACCTTC.

V usage is TRBV28 and J usage is TRBJ1-4; tentatively, D is TRBD1 (5 bases). The germline V gene encodes CDR1 MDHEN and CDR2 SYDVKM. Between the trimmed V and J ends, which lost 1 base and 4 bases, there was a span of 10 bases. This CDR3 has 15 amino acids. CDR3 nucleotide sequence: TGTGCCAGCAGTTTATCAAGGGGTCTTAATGAAAAACTGTTTTTT. Amino acids: CASSLSRGLNEKLFF.

This clone has ten or more counts. The CDR3 is CASSIDQAGARGEAFF. The DNA for the CDR3 is TGTGCCAGTAGTATAGATCAGGCGGGGGCGCGAGGTGAAGCTTTCTTT. The chain employs TRBV19 and TRBJ1-1, with D possibly TRBD1 on 6 matching bases. V was cut by 0 bases and J by 7 bases, with 18 bases left in between. CDR1 is LNHDA and CDR2 is SQIVND in the germline V gene (reference sequence). CDR3 length: 16 residues.

The CDR3 DNA sequence: TGTGCCAGCAGCCGATTAACAGGGAGCACTGAAGCTTTCTTT. It codes for CASSRLTGSTEAFF. The chain couples TRBV14 to TRBJ1-1, with D possibly TRBD1 on 6 matching bases. The germline V and J ends were trimmed by 4 bases and 4 bases, with 13 bases remaining between them. Per the germline V gene, CDR1 is SGHDN and CDR2 is FVKESK. The CDR3 is 14 residues long. The full variable domain, in which reference TRBV14 and TRBJ1-1 provide the parts outside the CDR3, is EAGVTQFPSHSVIEKGQTVTLRCDPISGHDNLYWYRRVMGKEIKFLLHFVKESKQDESGMPNNRFLAERTGGTYSTLKVQPAELEDSGVYFCASSRLTGSTEAFFGQGTRLTVV.

The chain carries TRBV19 and TRBJ1-2, with 12 nucleotides matching TRBD1. The CDR3 totals 15 residues. V shed 5 bases and J 5 bases; nucleotides not matched to a gene: 6. CDR1 LNHDA and CDR2 SQIVND come from the germline V gene (reference sequence). CDR3: CASSAPGQGAYGYTF. The CDR3 DNA sequence: TGTGCCAGTAGTGCTCCGGGACAGGGGGCGTATGGCTACACCTTC.

The chain couples TRBV10-3 to TRBJ1-2, with D possibly TRBD1 on 6 matching bases. V was pared by 2 bases and J by 8 bases, with 12 bases between. Germline loops: CDR1 ENHRY, CDR2 SYGVKD. The CDR3 sequence is 13 residues long. CDR3 residues: CAISEGDTLGYTF. CDR3 coding DNA: TGTGCCATCAGTGAGGGGGACACTCTAGGCTACACCTTC.

The J gene is TRBJ2-5, the V gene TRBV4-3, with D possibly being TRBD2 (5 bases). CDR1 and CDR2 from the germline V gene are LGHNA and YSLEER. The CDR3 spans 14 residues. Trimming left V 4 bases short and J 5 bases short, with 14 bases between. CDR3 sequence: CASSLRGLPETQYF. In DNA form, the CDR3 reads TGCGCCAGCAGCCTCCGAGGGCTCCCGGAGACCCAGTACTTC.

Only a few counts were recorded for this clone. The gene calls are TRBV28 and TRBJ1-2, with 8 bases fitting TRBD1. Looked up from germline, CDR1 is MDHEN and CDR2 is SYDVKM. The CDR3 runs 14 residues. Trimming removed 6 bases from V and 4 bases from J; junction bases left unmatched: 7. The CDR3 DNA reads as TGTGCCAGCAGATTCTCTGACAGGGGCTATGGCTACACCTTC. This codes for CASRFSDRGYGYTF.

The V and J genes are TRBV2 and TRBJ2-5; 12 bases agree with TRBD2. V gave up 9 bases and J gave up 5 bases; unmatched junction bases: 4. This CDR3 is built from 13 residues. Germline values: CDR1 SNHLY, CDR2 FYNNEI. The CDR3 nucleotides read TGTGCCAGGGGACTAGCGGGTTCGGAGACCCAGTACTTC. It codes for CARGLAGSETQYF.

This clone occurred once. The J gene is TRBJ1-6, the V gene TRBV4-2; D is perhaps TRBD1 (5 bases). V was pared by 3 bases and J by 5 bases, with 14 bases between. This CDR3 is built from 16 residues. CDR1 and CDR2 from the germline V gene are LGHNA and YNFKEQ. As DNA, the CDR3 is TGTGCCAGCAGCCAGACCGGGGGTTCGGATAATTCACCCCTCCACTTT. It yields the protein CASSQTGGSDNSPLHF.

V is TRBV10-2 and J is TRBJ1-1; weak D call: TRBD1 (5 bases). Germline V gene data show CDR1 as WSHSY and CDR2 as SAAADI. Trimming pared 7 bases from V and 0 bases from J, leaving 9 bases between. The CDR3 is made up of 13 amino acids. The CDR3, as DNA: TGCGCCAGCACAGGGTCCTTGAACACTGAAGCTTTCTTT. Protein: CASTGSLNTEAFF.

This CDR3 is CASGLPGGATSFNTGELFF. The DNA for the CDR3 is TGTGCTAGTGGCCTGCCCGGGGGGGCAACTTCTTTCAACACCGGGGAGCTGTTTTTT. The V and J genes are TRBV12-5 and TRBJ2-2, with TRBD2 matching over 8 bases. Germline CDR1 and CDR2: LGHNT and FRNRAP. The CDR3 extends over 19 amino acids. V dropped 6 bases and J dropped 2; count of bases not matched to a gene: 17. Filled out from reference TRBV12-5 and TRBJ2-2, the complete variable domain reads DARVTQTPRHKVTEMGQEVTMRCQPILGHNTVFWYRQTMMQGLELLAYFRNRAPLDDSGMPKDRFSAEMPDATLATLKIQPSEPRDSAVYFCASGLPGGATSFNTGELFFGEGSRLTVL.

V gene TRBV19 combines with J gene TRBJ1-1; D is possibly TRBD1 (6 bases). Germline V lookup: CDR1 LNHDA, CDR2 SQIVND (reference sequence). The V end was cut by 3 bases, the J end by 1 base, with 9 bases between. The CDR3 is made up of 14 amino acids. CDR3 nucleotide sequence: TGTGCCAGTAGTATGAACAGGGAGAACACTGAAGCTTTCTTT. Its translation: CASSMNRENTEAFF.